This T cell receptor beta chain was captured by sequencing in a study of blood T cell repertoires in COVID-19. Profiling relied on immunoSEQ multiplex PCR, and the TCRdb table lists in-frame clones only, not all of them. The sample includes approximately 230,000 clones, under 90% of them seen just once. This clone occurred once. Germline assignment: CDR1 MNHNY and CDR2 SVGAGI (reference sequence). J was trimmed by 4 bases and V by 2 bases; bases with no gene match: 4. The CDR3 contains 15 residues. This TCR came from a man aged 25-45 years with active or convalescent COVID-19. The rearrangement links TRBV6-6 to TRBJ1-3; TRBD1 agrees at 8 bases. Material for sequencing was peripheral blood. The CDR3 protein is CASSYDWTGGNTIYF. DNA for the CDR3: TGTGCCAGCAGTTACGACTGGACAGGGGGAAACACCATATATTTT.